The rows below give T cell receptor beta chains drawn from one sample of a study of CD8+ T cells in alopecia areata. Some clones are missing from TCRdb's copy, which holds only in-frame ones; the method was immunoSEQ multiplex PCR. This table has about 280,000 clones, nearly 60% appearing once. The sequencing here drew on CD4+ T cells sorted from blood, taken at week 24, from a patient treated with tofacitinib. Receptors originate from a human donor with alopecia areata. Each CDR3 is given with its conserved first and last residue. The D gene is left open where the match is weak. Not every row has a clone size; where given, it reads once, few, many or a size class.

>TRBV30|NA|NA|TRBJ1-1
CAWSGMGNTEAFF
TGTGCCTGGAGTGGAATGGGGAACACTGAAGCTTTCTTT
>TRBV5-1|NA|NA|TRBJ1-5
CASSLIPGREQPQHF
TGCGCCAGCAGCTTGATTCCGGGACGCGAACAGCCCCAGCATTTT
>TRBV7-9|NA|NA|TRBJ2-3
CASSRGGVADTQYF
TGTGCCAGCAGCCGAGGAGGGGTCGCAGATACGCAGTATTTT
>TRBV28|NA|NA|TRBJ2-7
CASVPLGPSYEQYF
TGTGCCAGCGTACCTCTCGGCCCATCCTACGAGCAGTACTTC
>TRBV7-2|NA|NA|TRBJ1-1
CASSLDSRNTEAFF
TGTGCCAGCAGCTTAGACAGCAGGAACACTGAAGCTTTCTTT
>TRBV9|NA|NA|TRBJ2-3
CASSVETSSDTQYF
TGTGCCAGCAGCGTAGAAACTAGTTCAGATACGCAGTATTTT
>TRBV29-1|once|TRBD1|TRBJ2-7
CSVDRDRGEQYF
TGCAGCGTTGACCGGGACAGGGGCGAGCAGTACTTC
>TRBV27|NA|NA|TRBJ1-1
CASSRGTTEAFF
TGTGCCTCTAGTAGGGGAACCACTGAAGCTTTCTTT
>TRBV5-5|NA|TRBD1|TRBJ2-1
CASSDENNWDREQFF
TGTGCCAGCAGCGACGAAAATAACTGGGACAGGGAGCAGTTCTTC
>TRBV28|NA|TRBD1|TRBJ2-7
CAATTGNAHEQYF
TGTGCCGCCACGACAGGGAACGCACACGAGCAGTACTTC
>TRBV20-1|NA|NA|TRBJ2-5
CSAASSWAQYF
TGCAGTGCCGCAAGCTCTTGGGCCCAGTACTTC
>TRBV4-1|few|TRBD1|TRBJ2-3
CASSPGTGADTQYF
TGCGCCAGCAGCCCAGGGACAGGAGCAGATACGCAGTATTTT
>TRBV30|NA|TRBD2|TRBJ2-3
CAWREGGRTDTQYF
TGTGCCTGGAGGGAGGGAGGGAGGACAGATACGCAGTATTTT
>TRBV30|NA|NA|TRBJ2-6
CAWSSQGRGTGANVLTF
TGTGCCTGGAGCTCACAGGGTAGGGGAACTGGGGCCAACGTCCTGACTTTC
>TRBV10-3|NA|TRBD2|TRBJ2-7
CAISGSGGGYEQYF
TGTGCCATCAGTGGGAGCGGCGGGGGATACGAGCAGTACTTC
>TRBV7-2|NA|TRBD1|TRBJ1-2
CASRDRNYGYTF
TGTGCCAGCAGGGACAGGAACTATGGCTACACCTTC
>TRBV5-1|NA|TRBD1|TRBJ2-3
CASSYGTGGTDTQYF
TGCGCCAGCAGCTACGGGACAGGGGGCACAGATACGCAGTATTTT
>TRBV7-9|once|NA|TRBJ2-5
CASSLGRRGYQETQYF
TGTGCCAGCAGCTTAGGTCGCCGGGGTTACCAAGAGACCCAGTACTTC
>TRBV6-6|NA|NA|TRBJ2-7
CASSLGQSYEQYF
TGTGCCAGCAGTTTGGGGCAGTCCTACGAGCAGTACTTC
>TRBV28|NA|NA|TRBJ2-1
CASSLIGGPYNEQFF
TGTGCCAGCAGTTTAATCGGGGGGCCCTACAATGAGCAGTTCTTC
>TRBV14|NA|NA|TRBJ2-1
CASSLGHYEQFF
TGTGCCAGCAGCCTCGGACACTATGAGCAGTTCTTC
>TRBV5-1|NA|TRBD1|TRBJ2-4
CASSIGQGQNIQYF
TGCGCCAGCAGCATTGGACAGGGCCAAAACATTCAGTACTTC
>TRBV5-6|NA|NA|TRBJ1-1
CASSLVGTAMNTEAFF
TGTGCCAGCAGCTTGGTTGGGACGGCGATGAACACTGAAGCTTTCTTT
>TRBV30|NA|TRBD2|TRBJ2-2
CAWSLKTGGNTGELFF
TGTGCCTGGAGTCTGAAGACGGGGGGTAACACCGGGGAGCTGTTTTTT
>TRBV7-3|NA|NA|TRBJ2-3
CASSLRAASTDTQYF
TGTGCCAGCAGCTTACGGGCAGCTAGCACAGATACGCAGTATTTT
>TRBV2|once|TRBD2|TRBJ2-5
CASRIGLAGGPETQYF
TGTGCCAGCAGAATAGGACTAGCGGGTGGCCCAGAGACCCAGTACTTC
>TRBV20-1|NA|NA|TRBJ2-3
CSAKALDTQYF
TGCAGTGCTAAGGCGTTAGATACGCAGTATTTT
>TRBV28|NA|NA|TRBJ1-1
CASKTMNTEAFF
TGTGCCAGCAAAACCATGAACACTGAAGCTTTCTTT
>TRBV11-2|NA|NA|TRBJ1-6
CASSSNTNSPLHF
TGTGCCAGCAGCTCGAACACTAATTCACCCCTCCACTTT
>TRBV12-5|few|TRBD1|TRBJ1-5
CASGFRGPQPQHF
TGTGCTAGTGGTTTTAGGGGGCCACAGCCCCAGCATTTT
>TRBV4-2|NA|TRBD1|TRBJ1-2
CASSPIGTAYGYTF
TGTGCCAGCAGCCCGATCGGGACAGCCTATGGCTACACCTTC
>TRBV7-2|NA|NA|TRBJ2-1
CASSEVRLPYNEQFF
TGTGCTAGCAGCGAGGTCAGACTCCCCTACAATGAGCAGTTCTTC
>TRBV7-8|NA|TRBD1|TRBJ1-5
CASSLDRGGNQPQHF
TGTGCCAGCAGCTTAGACAGGGGAGGCAATCAGCCCCAGCATTTT
>TRBV7-9|once|TRBD1|TRBJ2-3
CASSGQGLDTDTQYF
TGTGCCAGCAGCGGACAGGGTTTGGACACAGATACGCAGTATTTT
>TRBV7-8|few|NA|TRBJ2-7
CASSLAGGPQYF
TGTGCCAGCAGCCTAGCTGGGGGACCGCAGTACTTC
>TRBV23-1|few|NA|TRBJ2-7
CASSLLRASYEQYF
TGCGCCAGCAGCCTTCTCAGGGCCTCCTACGAGCAGTACTTC
>TRBV7-9|few|TRBD1|TRBJ1-6
CASSKGQDNSPLHF
TGTGCCAGCAGCAAGGGACAGGATAATTCACCCCTCCACTTT
>TRBV30|NA|NA|TRBJ1-1
CAWSVRGDTEAFF
TGTGCCTGGAGTGTACGCGGGGACACTGAAGCTTTCTTT
>TRBV4-1|few|TRBD1|TRBJ1-6
CASSQPGQGSPLHF
TGCGCCAGCAGCCAACCGGGACAGGGATCACCCCTCCACTTT
>TRBV5-1|NA|NA|TRBJ1-5
CASSLDGYSGQPQHF
TGCGCCAGCAGCTTGGATGGATATTCCGGCCAGCCCCAGCATTTT
>TRBV11-1|NA|NA|TRBJ2-3
CASSFGGPSTDTQYF
TGTGCCAGCAGCTTTGGGGGCCCCAGCACAGATACGCAGTATTTT
>TRBV4-3|NA|TRBD1|TRBJ1-1
CASSQVTGDTEAFF
TGCGCCAGCAGCCAAGTGACAGGGGACACTGAAGCTTTCTTT
>TRBV14|few|TRBD1|TRBJ2-3
CASSQVQGANTQYF
TGTGCCAGCAGCCAAGTGCAGGGGGCGAATACGCAGTATTTT
>TRBV9|NA|TRBD1|TRBJ1-5
CASSEAGGYQPQHF
TGTGCCAGCAGCGAGGCAGGGGGCTATCAGCCCCAGCATTTT
>TRBV6-5|NA|NA|TRBJ1-2
CASSQGKGYTF
TGTGCCAGCAGCCAGGGGAAGGGCTACACCTTC
>TRBV30|NA|NA|TRBJ1-3
CAWRSRGARNTIYF
TGTGCCTGGAGGTCGCGAGGAGCCAGAAACACCATATATTTT
>TRBV5-4|NA|NA|TRBJ2-3
CASSLGQGGADTQYF
TGTGCCAGCAGCTTGGGACAGGGAGGCGCAGATACGCAGTATTTT
>TRBV6-6|NA|NA|TRBJ1-5
CASANSNQPQHF
TGTGCCAGCGCAAATAGCAATCAGCCCCAGCATTTT
>TRBV29-1|NA|NA|TRBJ1-1
CSVVMATEAFF
TGCAGCGTTGTGATGGCCACTGAAGCTTTCTTT
>TRBV25-1|NA|TRBD1|TRBJ1-1
CASSEYQGANTEAFF
TGTGCCAGCAGTGAATACCAGGGGGCAAACACTGAAGCTTTCTTT
>TRBV29-1|NA|TRBD1|TRBJ2-7
CSVRSGQGIEQYF
TGCAGCGTCCGATCGGGACAGGGGATCGAGCAGTACTTC
>TRBV5-1|few|TRBD2|TRBJ2-7
CASSSQRGYEQYF
TGCGCCAGCAGCTCCCAGCGGGGGTATGAGCAGTACTTC
>TRBV6-6|NA|TRBD1|TRBJ2-5
CASRDRVQETQYF
TGTGCCAGCAGGGACAGGGTTCAAGAGACCCAGTACTTC
>TRBV28|NA|NA|TRBJ2-2
CASHGPGNTGELFF
TGTGCCTCCCACGGGCCGGGGAACACCGGGGAGCTGTTTTTT
>TRBV11-2|NA|NA|TRBJ1-5
CASSPRAGNQPQHF
TGTGCCAGCAGCCCCAGGGCAGGAAATCAGCCCCAGCATTTT
>TRBV7-3|NA|TRBD1|TRBJ2-7
CASSETGTGWDEQYF
TGTGCCAGCAGCGAAACCGGGACAGGGTGGGACGAGCAGTACTTC
>TRBV19|NA|NA|TRBJ1-2
CASTSLFGSGGYTF
TGTGCCAGTACCTCCTTGTTTGGGTCAGGAGGCTACACCTTC
>TRBV7-2|NA|NA|TRBJ2-6
CASTLGGSGANVLTF
TGTGCCAGCACCCTAGGGGGGTCCGGGGCCAACGTCCTGACTTTC
>TRBV7-2|NA|NA|TRBJ1-1
CASSQRQPMNTEAFF
TGTGCCAGCAGCCAGAGACAGCCGATGAACACTGAAGCTTTCTTT
>TRBV27|few|TRBD2|TRBJ2-3
CASSLVAGADTQYF
TGTGCCAGCAGTTTAGTAGCGGGGGCAGATACGCAGTATTTT